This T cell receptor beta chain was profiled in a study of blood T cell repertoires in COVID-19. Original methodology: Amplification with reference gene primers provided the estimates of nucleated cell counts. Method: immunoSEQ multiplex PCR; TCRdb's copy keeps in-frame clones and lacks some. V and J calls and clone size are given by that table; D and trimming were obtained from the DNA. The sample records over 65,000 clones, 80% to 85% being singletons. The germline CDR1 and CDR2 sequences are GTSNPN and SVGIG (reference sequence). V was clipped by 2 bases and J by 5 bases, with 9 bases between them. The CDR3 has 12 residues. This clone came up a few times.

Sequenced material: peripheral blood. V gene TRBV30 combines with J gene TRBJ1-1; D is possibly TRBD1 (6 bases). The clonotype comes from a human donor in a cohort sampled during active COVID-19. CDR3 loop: CAWSSQGTEAFF. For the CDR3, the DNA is TGTGCCTGGAGTTCCCAGGGGACTGAAGCTTTCTTT.